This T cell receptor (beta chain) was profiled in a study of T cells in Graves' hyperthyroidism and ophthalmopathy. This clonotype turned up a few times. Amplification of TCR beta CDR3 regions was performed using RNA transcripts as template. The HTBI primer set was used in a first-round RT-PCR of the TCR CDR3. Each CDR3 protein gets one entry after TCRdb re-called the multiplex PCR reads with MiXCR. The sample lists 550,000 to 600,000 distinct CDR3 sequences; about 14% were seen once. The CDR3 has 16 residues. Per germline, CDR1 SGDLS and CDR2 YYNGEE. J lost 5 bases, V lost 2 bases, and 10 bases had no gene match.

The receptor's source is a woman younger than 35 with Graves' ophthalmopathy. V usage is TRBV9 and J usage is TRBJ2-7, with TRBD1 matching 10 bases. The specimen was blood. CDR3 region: CASSVFGGTGVDEQYF. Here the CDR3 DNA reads TGTGCCAGCAGCGTCTTTGGCGGGACAGGGGTTGACGAGCAGTACTTC. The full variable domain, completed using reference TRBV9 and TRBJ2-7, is DSGVTQTPKHLITATGQRVTLRCSPRSGDLSVYWYQQSLDQGLQFLIQYYNGEERAKGNILERFSAQQFPDLHSELNLSSLELGDSALYFCASSVFGGTGVDEQYFGPGTRLTVT.